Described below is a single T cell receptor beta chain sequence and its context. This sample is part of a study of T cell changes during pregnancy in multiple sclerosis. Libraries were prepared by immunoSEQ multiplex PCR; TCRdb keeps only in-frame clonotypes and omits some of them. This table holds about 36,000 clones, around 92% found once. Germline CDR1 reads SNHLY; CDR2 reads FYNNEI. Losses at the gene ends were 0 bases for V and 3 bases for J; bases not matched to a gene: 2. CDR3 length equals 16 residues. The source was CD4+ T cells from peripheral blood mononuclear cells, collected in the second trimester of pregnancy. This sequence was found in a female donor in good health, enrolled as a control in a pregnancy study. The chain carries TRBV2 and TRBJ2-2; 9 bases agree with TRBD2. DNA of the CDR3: TGTGCCAGCAGTGAAGCGCGGGGGGGGCACACCGGGGAGCTGTTTTTT. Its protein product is CASSEARGGHTGELFF.